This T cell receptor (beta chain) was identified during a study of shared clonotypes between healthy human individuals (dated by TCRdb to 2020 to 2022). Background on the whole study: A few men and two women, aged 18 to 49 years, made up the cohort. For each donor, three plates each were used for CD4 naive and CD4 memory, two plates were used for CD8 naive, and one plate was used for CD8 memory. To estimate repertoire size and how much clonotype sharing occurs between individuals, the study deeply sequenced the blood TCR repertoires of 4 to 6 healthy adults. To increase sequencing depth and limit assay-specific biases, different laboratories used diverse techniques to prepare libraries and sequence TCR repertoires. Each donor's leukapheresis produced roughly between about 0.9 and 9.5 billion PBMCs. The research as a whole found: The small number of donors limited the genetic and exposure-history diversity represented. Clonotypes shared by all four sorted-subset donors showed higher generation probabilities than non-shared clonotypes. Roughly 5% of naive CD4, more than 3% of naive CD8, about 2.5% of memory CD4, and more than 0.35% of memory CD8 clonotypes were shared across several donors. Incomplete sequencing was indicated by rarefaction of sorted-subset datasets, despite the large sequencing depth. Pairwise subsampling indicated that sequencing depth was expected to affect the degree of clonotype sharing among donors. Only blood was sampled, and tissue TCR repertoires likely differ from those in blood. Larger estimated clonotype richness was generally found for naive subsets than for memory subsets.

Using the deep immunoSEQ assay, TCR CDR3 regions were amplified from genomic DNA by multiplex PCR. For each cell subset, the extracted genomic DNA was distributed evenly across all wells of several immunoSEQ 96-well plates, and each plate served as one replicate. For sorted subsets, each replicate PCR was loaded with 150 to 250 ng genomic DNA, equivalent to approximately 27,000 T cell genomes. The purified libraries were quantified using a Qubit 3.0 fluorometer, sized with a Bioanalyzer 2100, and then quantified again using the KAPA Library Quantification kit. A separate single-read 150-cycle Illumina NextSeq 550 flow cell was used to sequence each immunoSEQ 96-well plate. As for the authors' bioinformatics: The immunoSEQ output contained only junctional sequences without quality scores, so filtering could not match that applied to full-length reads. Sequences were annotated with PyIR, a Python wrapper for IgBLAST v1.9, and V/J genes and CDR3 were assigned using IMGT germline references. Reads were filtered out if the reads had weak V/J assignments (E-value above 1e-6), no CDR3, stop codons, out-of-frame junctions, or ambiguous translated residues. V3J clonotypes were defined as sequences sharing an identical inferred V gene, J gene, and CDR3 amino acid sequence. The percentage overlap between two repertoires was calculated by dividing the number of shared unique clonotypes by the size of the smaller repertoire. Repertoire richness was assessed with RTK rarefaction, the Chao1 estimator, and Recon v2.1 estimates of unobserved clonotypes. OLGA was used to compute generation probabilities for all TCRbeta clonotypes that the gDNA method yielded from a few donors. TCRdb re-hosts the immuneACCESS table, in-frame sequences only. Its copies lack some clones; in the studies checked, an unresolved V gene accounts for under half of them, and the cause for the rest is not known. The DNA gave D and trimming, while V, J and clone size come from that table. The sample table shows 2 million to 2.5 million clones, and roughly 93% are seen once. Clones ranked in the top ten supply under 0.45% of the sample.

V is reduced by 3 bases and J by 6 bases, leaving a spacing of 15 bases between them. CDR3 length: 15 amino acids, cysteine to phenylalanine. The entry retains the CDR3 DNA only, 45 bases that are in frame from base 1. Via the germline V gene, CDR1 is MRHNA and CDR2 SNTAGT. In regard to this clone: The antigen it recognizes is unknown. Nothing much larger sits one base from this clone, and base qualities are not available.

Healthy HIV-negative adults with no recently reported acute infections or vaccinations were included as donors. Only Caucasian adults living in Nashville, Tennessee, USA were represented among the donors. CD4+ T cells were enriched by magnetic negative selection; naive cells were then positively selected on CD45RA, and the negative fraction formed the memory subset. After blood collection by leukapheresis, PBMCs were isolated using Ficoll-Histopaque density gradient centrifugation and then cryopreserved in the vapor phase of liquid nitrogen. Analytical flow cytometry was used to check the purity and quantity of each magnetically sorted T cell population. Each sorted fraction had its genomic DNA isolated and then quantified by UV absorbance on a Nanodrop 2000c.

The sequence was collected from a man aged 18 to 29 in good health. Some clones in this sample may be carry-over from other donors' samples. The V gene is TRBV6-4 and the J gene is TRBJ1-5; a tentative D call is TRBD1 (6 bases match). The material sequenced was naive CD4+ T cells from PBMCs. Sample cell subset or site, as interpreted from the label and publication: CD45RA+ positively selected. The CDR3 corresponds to CASSEAGVDAQPQHF. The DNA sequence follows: TGTGCCAGCAGTGAAGCAGGGGTGGATGCTCAGCCCCAGCATTTT.